The T cell receptor (beta chain) described here comes from a study of blood T cell repertoires in COVID-19. Recovered status in Cohort 3 required two negative PCRs, clearance, or symptom resolution. The method was immunoSEQ multiplex PCR; TCRdb's version includes in-frame clones alone and lacks a portion of them. The table includes more than 200,000 clones, around 84% detected once. The sequencing input was PBMCs or T cells enriched from blood (not recorded which). The receptor was isolated from a woman between 45 and 60 years old who had recovered from COVID-19.

DNA for the CDR3: TGTGCCAGCAGCGTAGACGGCCCACTAGCGGGAGTTAATGAGCAGTTCTTC. This codes for CASSVDGPLAGVNEQFF. J is TRBJ2-1 and V is TRBV9; 11 bases are shared with TRBD2. V lost 0 bases, J lost 7 bases, and 9 bases stayed unmatched. This CDR3 region has 17 residues. CDR1 is SGDLS and CDR2 is YYNGEE in the germline V gene.